This TCR beta chain was found in a study of cytomegalovirus exposure and HLA in healthy donors. Germline V gene lookup returns CDR1 SGHDN and CDR2 FVKESK. The length of the CDR3 is 15 residues. Trimming shortened V by 3 bases and J by 2 bases, and 13 bases separated the two germline ends. General study findings and limits: The availability of immune exposure information extended only to CMV serostatus. It was shown in a later analysis that HLA-associated TCR beta chains were more clonally expanded than other, equally common chains. Donors belonging to an Asian-associated ancestry cluster reportedly showed fewer N-insertions in productive TCRs than the roughly 670-donor mean, according to what a later analysis found.

This clone was counted only a few times. Its specificity is unknown. The PCR ran on 60 Vbeta and 13 Jbeta primers. TCRdb's table, derived via immunoSEQ multiplex PCR, lists solely in-frame clones and lacks some. The profile covers hundreds of thousands of clones, with under 70% appearing a single time and approximately 2.5% taken by the ten largest. The receptor comes from a man in his forties or fifties in good health and CMV-seropositive. The specimen was PBMCs. This sequence joins TRBV14 and TRBJ2-5; D is unclear. The CDR3 sequence: CASSQYQDTQETQYF. The CDR3 DNA follows: TGTGCCAGCAGCCAGTACCAAGACACTCAAGAGACCCAGTACTTC.